This T cell receptor beta chain was sequenced in a study of cytomegalovirus exposure and HLA in healthy donors. Study findings and constraints: What TCR beta sequences reportedly achieved was accurate prediction of HLA-A and HLA-B alleles in most subjects.

This CDR3 spans 17 amino acids. Germline-derived CDR1 and CDR2 are SGHRS and YFSETQ. V lost 0 bases to trimming and J lost 2 bases; unmatched junction nucleotides: 6. A remark on this clone: Its target is not known.

PCR primers comprised 60 Vbeta and 13 Jbeta primers. The method was immunoSEQ multiplex PCR; TCRdb's version includes in-frame clones alone and lacks a portion of them. The profile shows about 170,000 clones, 81% of them singletons. This chain links TRBV5-1 with TRBJ2-1, with 9 bases matching TRBD2. This TCR was sampled from a woman in her late teens or twenties in good health and CMV-seropositive. Sequencing was performed on PBMCs. CDR3 nucleotides: TGCGCCAGCAGCTTGGTTGTCCTAGCGGGGACCTACAATGAGCAGTTCTTC. Its translation is CASSLVVLAGTYNEQFF.